These 32 T cell receptor beta chains share one sample of origin, sequenced in a study of shared clonotypes between healthy human individuals. Assay: immunoSEQ multiplex PCR; the TCRdb copy retains only in-frame clones and omits some. The table lists under 350,000 clones, roughly 84% of them singletons, with roughly 16% in the top ten. Sequenced input: memory CD8+ T cells sorted from blood. Subset denoted: CD45RO+ cells pooled with CCR7-negative TemRA cells. Source of these receptors: a man aged 18 to 29 in good health.

V gene TRBV16 combines with J gene TRBJ1-4; D not resolved. Trimming shortened V by 2 bases and J by 6 bases, and 7 bases separated the two germline ends. This CDR3 has 13 residues. The V gene's germline CDR1 is KGHSY and CDR2 FQNENV. The CDR3 region is CASSQTADEKLFF. The DNA of the CDR3 is TGTGCCAGCAGCCAAACGGCAGATGAAAAACTGTTTTTT.

This rearrangement joins TRBV7-9 to TRBJ2-5, with D possibly being TRBD1 or TRBD2 (5 bases each). V was clipped by 5 bases and J by 4 bases, with 14 bases between them. Looked up from germline, CDR1 is SEHNR and CDR2 is FQNEAQ (reference sequence). The CDR3 is made up of 14 amino acids. Here the CDR3 reads CASSAPGPLETQYF. The CDR3 bases are TGTGCCAGCAGCGCCCCGGGGCCCTTAGAGACCCAGTACTTC.

The CDR3 nucleotides read TGTGCCAGCAGTTTATATCCCCCTGGACAGACTAGCAATCAGCCCCAGCATTTT. Amino acids: CASSLYPPGQTSNQPQHF. This chain connects TRBV27 to TRBJ1-5, with a tentative D call TRBD1 (6 bases). This CDR3 is 18 amino acids long. Germline V gene sequence: CDR1 MNHEY, CDR2 SMNVEV (reference sequence). Trimming pared 1 base from V and 0 bases from J, leaving 16 bases between.

V usage is TRBV5-5 and J usage is TRBJ1-1, with D uncertain. CDR1 is SGHKS and CDR2 is YYEKEE in the germline V gene (reference sequence). V lost 4 bases and J 3 bases, leaving 10 bases between the germline ends. CDR3 length equals 13 residues. The CDR3 loop reads CASSPWEDTEAFF. The CDR3 DNA follows: TGTGCCAGCAGCCCGTGGGAGGACACTGAAGCTTTCTTT.

The rearrangement uses TRBV10-1 and TRBJ2-3, with TRBD1 as a possible D gene (6 bases). V shed 4 bases and J shed 3 bases, with 14 bases lying between them. Per the germline V gene, CDR1 is WNHNN and CDR2 is SYGVQD (reference sequence). This CDR3 comprises 15 residues. The CDR3 DNA reads as TGCGCCAGCAGTGGATGGGAGAGGGGGACAGATACGCAGTATTTT. As protein: CASSGWERGTDTQYF.

The V call is TRBV18, the J call TRBJ2-3, with TRBD2 matching over 11 bases. The trim removed 2 bases at V and 1 base at J, leaving 11 bases unmatched. The CDR3 has 19 residues. Looked up from germline, CDR1 is KGHSH and CDR2 is LQKENI. CDR3 DNA: TGTGCCAGCTCACCAAGGGCTAGCGGGAGGTCCCCCCGCACAGATACGCAGTATTTT. It yields the protein CASSPRASGRSPRTDTQYF.

V is TRBV4-1 and J is TRBJ1-1; weak D call: TRBD1 (5 bases). This CDR3 has 16 residues. From germline, CDR1 is MGHRA and CDR2 YSYEKL. V was pared by 0 bases and J by 4 bases, with 15 bases between. The DNA for the CDR3 is TGCGCCAGCAGCCAAGATAGCCCGTACGGGGGCACTGAAGCTTTCTTT. Amino acid sequence: CASSQDSPYGGTEAFF.

J is TRBJ2-1 and V is TRBV15, with a weak D call TRBD1 (6 bases). The CDR3 sequence is 15 residues long. V was pared by 3 bases and J by 2 bases, with 11 bases between. The germline V gene encodes CDR1 LNHNV and CDR2 YYDKDF (reference sequence). The CDR3 nucleotides are TGTGCCACCAGCAGTTACCGGGACACCTACAATGAGCAGTTCTTC. Translation gives CATSSYRDTYNEQFF.

V usage is TRBV7-9 and J usage is TRBJ1-1; the match to TRBD1 covers 8 bases. Germline CDR1 and CDR2: SEHNR and FQNEAQ (reference sequence). The trim removed 5 bases at V and 1 base at J, leaving 3 bases unmatched. The CDR3 sequence is 14 residues long. Here the CDR3 reads CASSRDRSNTEAFF. In nucleotides, the CDR3 is TGTGCCAGCAGCCGGGACAGGTCGAACACTGAAGCTTTCTTT.

The chain recombines TRBV5-1 with TRBJ2-1, with TRBD2 matching 9 bases. With V trimmed by 2 bases and J by 0 bases, 15 bases remained unmatched. This CDR3 is 20 amino acids long. Looked up from germline, CDR1 is SGHRS and CDR2 is YFSETQ. The CDR3 coding sequence is TGCGCCAGCAGCTTACTAGCGGGCGGGACCCCCAAGAGCTCCTACAATGAGCAGTTCTTC. Translated: CASSLLAGGTPKSSYNEQFF.

J is TRBJ1-3 and V is TRBV25-1; no clear D. The germline V and J ends were trimmed by 5 bases and 0 bases, with 17 bases remaining between them. This CDR3 is built from 17 residues. Germline lookup yields CDR1 MGHDK and CDR2 SYGVNS. The CDR3 here is CASSPKQPDVSGNTIYF. The CDR3, as DNA: TGTGCCAGCAGTCCAAAACAGCCAGATGTCTCTGGAAACACCATATATTTT.

V is TRBV28 and J is TRBJ2-1; tentatively, D is TRBD1 (5 bases). Trimming shortened V by 5 bases and J by 3 bases, and 11 bases separated the two germline ends. The CDR3 covers 14 residues. The germline gives CDR1 MDHEN, CDR2 SYDVKM. CDR3 DNA sequence: TGTGCCAGCAGTCTGACAGTTCTCTACAATGAGCAGTTCTTC. Translation gives CASSLTVLYNEQFF.

Comments on this clone: A much larger clone differs by one base, so this may be a read error. The same CDR3 arises from other DNA sequences in this sample as well. The V and J genes are TRBV27 and TRBJ2-1; D might be TRBD2 (6 bases). The CDR3 sequence is 12 residues long. The germline V and J ends were trimmed by 2 bases and 7 bases, with 6 bases remaining between them. Germline V gene lookup returns CDR1 MNHEY and CDR2 SMNVEV (reference sequence). The CDR3 region has the DNA TGTGCCAGCAGTTTAGGGGGGAATGAGCAGTTCTTC. Its translation: CASSLGGNEQFF.

In the case of this clone: A read error is likely here: a far larger clone is one base away. The CDR3 nucleotides read TGTGCCAGCAGTGCACAGAGCCGGGACACCGGGGAGCTGTTTTTT. Its protein is CASSAQSRDTGELFF. The chain couples TRBV25-1 to TRBJ2-2, with no clear D. This CDR3 has 15 residues. Trimming pared 4 bases from V and 3 bases from J, leaving 12 bases between. Germline CDR1 MGHDK, CDR2 SYGVNS.

This clone showed up just once. V usage is TRBV7-6 and J usage is TRBJ2-2, with D hard to call. The CDR3 extends over 14 amino acids. In germline, CDR1 is SGHVS, CDR2 FNYEAQ. Between the trimmed V and J ends, which lost 8 bases and 0 bases, there was a span of 10 bases. The CDR3 loop is CASVGDPNTGELFF. CDR3 nucleotide sequence: TGTGCCAGCGTTGGGGATCCGAACACCGGGGAGCTGTTTTTT.

The chain carries TRBV9 and TRBJ2-1; tentative D call: TRBD1 (6 bases). Germline V gene lookup returns CDR1 SGDLS and CDR2 YYNGEE. The CDR3 has 15 amino acids. Trimming stripped 2 bases from V and 6 bases from J, with 15 bases between. This chain's CDR3 is CASSVREGVRNEQFF. DNA for the CDR3: TGTGCCAGCAGCGTCAGAGAGGGGGTACGCAATGAGCAGTTCTTC. Drawing the rest from reference TRBV9 and TRBJ2-1, the complete variable domain is DSGVTQTPKHLITATGQRVTLRCSPRSGDLSVYWYQQSLDQGLQFLIQYYNGEERAKGNILERFSAQQFPDLHSELNLSSLELGDSALYFCASSVREGVRNEQFFGPGTRLTVL.

This clone appeared a single time. This rearrangement joins TRBV7-9 to TRBJ2-1; TRBD2 aligns across 8 bases. The CDR3 has 16 residues. Per germline, CDR1 SEHNR and CDR2 FQNEAQ (reference sequence). J was trimmed by 9 bases and V by 7 bases; bases with no gene match: 17. In nucleotides, the CDR3 is TGTGCCAGCACCCCCGCCGGGACTAGGGTGCCCGGTGAGCAGTTCTTC. Protein sequence: CASTPAGTRVPGEQFF.

The rearrangement uses TRBV2 and TRBJ1-1; TRBD1 is a possible D gene (6 bases). This CDR3 has 17 amino acids. Between the trimmed V and J ends, which lost 4 bases and 1 base, there was a span of 19 bases. Germline values: CDR1 SNHLY, CDR2 FYNNEI. DNA for the CDR3: TGTGCCAGCAGTGGAAACAGGGAGGGGGTAAAGAACACTGAAGCTTTCTTT. This codes for CASSGNREGVKNTEAFF.

The chain couples TRBV5-6 to TRBJ2-1; 9 bases agree with TRBD2. Trimming cost V 3 bases and J 6 bases; bases outside gene matches: 10. This CDR3 has 16 amino acids. Germline-derived CDR1 and CDR2 are SGHDT and YYEEEE. The CDR3 spells CASSSSGLAKGNEQFF. The CDR3 coding sequence is TGTGCCAGCAGCTCCTCAGGACTAGCGAAGGGCAATGAGCAGTTCTTC.

The chain has TRBV27 and TRBJ2-3; the D gene is possibly TRBD2 (6 bases). Germline V gene lookup returns CDR1 MNHEY and CDR2 SMNVEV (reference sequence). There are 16 residues in the CDR3. V was pared by 5 bases and J by 5 bases, with 20 bases between. The CDR3 DNA reads as TGTGCCAGCAGTCCGAGTTGGGGGGAAAGGGGAGATACGCAGTATTTT. Translating gives CASSPSWGERGDTQYF.

This chain connects TRBV7-9 to TRBJ1-2; a possible D gene is TRBD1 (5 bases). CDR1 SEHNR and CDR2 FQNEAQ come from the germline V gene (reference sequence). V dropped 2 bases and J dropped 7 bases, with 11 bases sitting between them. The CDR3 is made up of 13 amino acids. CDR3 sequence (DNA): TGTGCCAGCAGCTTACACAGGTTATGTGGCTACACCTTC. This sequence encodes CASSLHRLCGYTF. Based on the CDR3 plus reference TRBV7-9 and TRBJ1-2, the full variable domain is DTGVSQNPRHKITKRGQNVTFRCDPISEHNRLYWYRQTLGQGPEFLTYFQNEAQLEKSRLLSDRFSAERPKGSFSTLEIQRTEQGDSAMYLCASSLHRLCGYTFGSGTRLTVV.

The chain combines TRBV29-1 with TRBJ1-1; D not resolved. The V end was cut by 4 bases, the J end by 1 base, with 10 bases between. The CDR3 consists of 13 residues. The germline V gene encodes CDR1 SQVTM and CDR2 ANQGSEA. CDR3 loop: CSVVPDGNTEAFF. Here the CDR3 DNA reads TGCAGCGTTGTTCCGGACGGGAACACTGAAGCTTTCTTT.

About this clone: This clone may be a read error of a much larger clone one base away. The chain has TRBV6-4 and TRBJ2-3; D is ambiguous. The germline CDR1 and CDR2 sequences are MRHNA and SNTAGT. CDR3 size: 12 residues. V was pared by 2 bases and J by 6 bases, with 6 bases between. As DNA, the CDR3 is TGTGCCAGCAGTGACGGTCGGGATACGCAGTATTTT. Its protein product is CASSDGRDTQYF.

The rearrangement uses TRBV28 and TRBJ2-7; 7 bases are a match to TRBD1. The trim removed 1 base at V and 2 bases at J, leaving 11 bases unmatched. Per germline, CDR1 MDHEN and CDR2 SYDVKM. This CDR3 spans 17 amino acids. The CDR3 region is CASSLFPPRTGAYEQYF. The DNA of the CDR3 is TGTGCCAGCAGTTTATTCCCCCCGCGGACAGGAGCCTACGAGCAGTACTTC.

For the CDR3, the DNA is TGTGCCAGCAGAAGACAGGGGGCGTTTCCCGGGGAGCTGTTTTTT. Encoded protein: CASRRQGAFPGELFF. The genes are TRBV27 and TRBJ2-2, with 10 bases fitting TRBD1. V shed 6 bases, J shed 6 bases, and the junction held 7 bases outside the gene matches. Germline V gives CDR1 MNHEY, CDR2 SMNVEV (reference sequence). The CDR3 length is 15 residues.

This clone was seen just once. The chain combines TRBV5-1 with TRBJ2-7, with D tentatively TRBD1 or TRBD2 (5 bases each). The CDR3 totals 15 residues. CDR1 and CDR2 from the germline V gene are SGHRS and YFSETQ. V lost 1 base to trimming and J lost 0 bases, with 11 bases between them. The CDR3 DNA is TGCGCCAGCAGCTTGCGGGACGGAGGCTCCTACGAGCAGTACTTC. Residues: CASSLRDGGSYEQYF.

This clone was found a few times. The J gene is TRBJ1-2, the V gene TRBV10-1, with D perhaps TRBD1 (5 bases). V was cut by 6 bases and J by 6 bases, with 14 bases left in between. The CDR3 is 13 amino acids. From germline, CDR1 is WNHNN and CDR2 SYGVQD (reference sequence). CDR3 loop: CASREEGNHGYTF. The CDR3 DNA reads TGCGCCAGCAGGGAGGAGGGGAACCATGGCTACACCTTC.

In this sample, this clone turned up a few times. A read error is the likely source, as a far larger clone sits one nucleotide away. Other DNA variants within this sample encode the same CDR3. The gene calls are TRBV7-8 and TRBJ2-3; 9 nucleotides align to TRBD1. CDR3 length: 15 residues. The V and J ends lost 2 bases and 4 bases, in that order; junction bases with no gene match: 4. Germline V CDR1 and CDR2: SGHVS, FQNEAQ. The CDR3 sequence: CASSLNRGPADTQYF. The CDR3 coding sequence is TGTGCCAGCAGCTTAAACAGGGGGCCGGCAGATACGCAGTATTTT.

V is TRBV9 and J is TRBJ1-2; D remains unclear. V gave up 0 bases and J gave up 7 bases, with 19 bases separating them. There are 16 residues in the CDR3. Germline V CDR1 and CDR2: SGDLS, YYNGEE. CDR3 in amino acids: CASSVDFVLLSCGYTF. The CDR3 DNA reads TGTGCCAGCAGCGTAGACTTCGTACTGCTGTCATGTGGCTACACCTTC.

Only one count was recorded for this clone. The CDR3 spells CASSLGGGQSSYEQYF. DNA of the CDR3: TGTGCCAGCAGCTTAGGAGGCGGGCAATCGTCCTACGAGCAGTACTTC. The V and J genes are TRBV7-9 and TRBJ2-7, with D possibly TRBD2 on 5 matching bases. The CDR3 covers 16 residues. V lost 1 base and J lost 1, with 14 bases in between. Germline loops: CDR1 SEHNR, CDR2 FQNEAQ (reference sequence). The whole variable domain, remainder taken from reference TRBV7-9 and TRBJ2-7, is DTGVSQNPRHKITKRGQNVTFRCDPISEHNRLYWYRQTLGQGPEFLTYFQNEAQLEKSRLLSDRFSAERPKGSFSTLEIQRTEQGDSAMYLCASSLGGGQSSYEQYFGPGTRLTVT.

This rearrangement joins TRBV6-6 to TRBJ1-2; 7 bases align to TRBD1. The germline V gene has CDR1 MNHNY and CDR2 SVGAGI (reference sequence). Losses at the gene ends were 4 bases for V and 7 bases for J; bases not matched to a gene: 12. CDR3 length equals 15 residues. The CDR3 protein is CASSLDRVESSGYTF. CDR3 coding DNA: TGTGCCAGCAGTTTAGACAGGGTCGAGAGTAGTGGCTACACCTTC.

In DNA form, the CDR3 reads TGCAGCGGCCAGAACACTGAAGCTTTCTTT. It codes for CSGQNTEAFF. V and J are TRBV29-1 and TRBJ1-1; D is uncertain. The CDR3 has 10 residues. Germline assignment: CDR1 SQVTM and CDR2 ANQGSEA. V was clipped by 7 bases and J by 1 base, with 4 bases between them.